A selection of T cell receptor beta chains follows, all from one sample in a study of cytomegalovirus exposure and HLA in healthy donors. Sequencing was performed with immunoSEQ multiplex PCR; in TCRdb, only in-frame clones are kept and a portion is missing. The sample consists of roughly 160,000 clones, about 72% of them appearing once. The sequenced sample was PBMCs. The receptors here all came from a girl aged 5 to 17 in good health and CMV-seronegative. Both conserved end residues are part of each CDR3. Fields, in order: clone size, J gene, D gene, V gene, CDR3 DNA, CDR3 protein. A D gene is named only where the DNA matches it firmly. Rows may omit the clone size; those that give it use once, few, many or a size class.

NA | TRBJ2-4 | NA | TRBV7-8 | TGTGCCAGCAGCTTAAACGCCCAGGGATTGAACATTCAGTACTTC | CASSLNAQGLNIQYF
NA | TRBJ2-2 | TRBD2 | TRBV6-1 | TGTGCCAGCATTAACAAAGCGGGGGGGCCCGGGGAGCTGTTTTTT | CASINKAGGPGELFF
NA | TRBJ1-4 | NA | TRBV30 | TGTGCCTGGAGTGTAGCTGAAAAACTGTTTTTT | CAWSVAEKLFF
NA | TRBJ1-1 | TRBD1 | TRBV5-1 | TGCGCCAGCAGCTTCCGGGACAGCCCCACTGAAGCTTTCTTT | CASSFRDSPTEAFF
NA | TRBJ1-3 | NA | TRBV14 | TGTGCCAGCAGCTCCCTCTCTGGAAACACCATATATTTT | CASSSLSGNTIYF
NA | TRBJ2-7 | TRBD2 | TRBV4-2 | TGTGCCAGCAGCCTAGGGACTAGCGGGGGGTCGGGGCAGTACTTC | CASSLGTSGGSGQYF
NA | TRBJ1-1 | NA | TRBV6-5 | TGTGCCAGCAGTTGGGCCATGAACACTGAAGCTTTCTTT | CASSWAMNTEAFF
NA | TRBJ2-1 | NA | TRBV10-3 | TGTGCCACAGGGGGGCCCTCGGGCTCCAACAATGAGCAGTTCTTC | CATGGPSGSNNEQFF
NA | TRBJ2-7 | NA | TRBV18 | TGTGCCAGCTCACCCTCCCAGGGGTACGAGCAGTACTTC | CASSPSQGYEQYF
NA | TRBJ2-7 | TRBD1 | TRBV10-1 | TGCGCCAGCAGCTCGGGACAGTCCTACGAGCAGTACTTC | CASSSGQSYEQYF
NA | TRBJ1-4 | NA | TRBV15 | TGTGCCACCAGCCCCGCCGGGACATATGAAAAACTGTTTTTT | CATSPAGTYEKLFF
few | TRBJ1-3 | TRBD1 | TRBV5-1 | TGCGCCAGCAGGGAAGAGACAGGGGCTGGAAACACCATATATTTT | CASREETGAGNTIYF
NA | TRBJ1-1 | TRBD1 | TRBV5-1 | TGCGCCAGCAGCTACCCGGACAGGGGGAACACTGAAGCTTTCTTT | CASSYPDRGNTEAFF
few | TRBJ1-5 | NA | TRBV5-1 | TGCGCCAGCAGTTCGGGGGGCGGGCAGCCCCAGCATTTT | CASSSGGGQPQHF
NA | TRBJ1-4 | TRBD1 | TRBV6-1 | TGTGCCAGCAGACAGGGGGCTAGAAGGGAAAAACTGTTTTTT | CASRQGARREKLFF
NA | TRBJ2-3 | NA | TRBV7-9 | TGTGCCAGCAGTGCTCAGGGTAGCACAGATACGCAGTATTTT | CASSAQGSTDTQYF
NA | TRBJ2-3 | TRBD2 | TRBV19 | TGTGCCAGTAGGTCAACGGGGGGGTGGACAGATACGCAGTATTTT | CASRSTGGWTDTQYF
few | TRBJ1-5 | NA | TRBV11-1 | TGTGCCAGCAGCCGCGACGGGAACAATCAGCCCCAGCATTTT | CASSRDGNNQPQHF
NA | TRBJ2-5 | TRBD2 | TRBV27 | TGTGCCAGCAGTTTGACTAGCGGGGGAATTGAGACCCAGTACTTC | CASSLTSGGIETQYF
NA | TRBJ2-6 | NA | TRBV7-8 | TGTGCCAGCAGCTTAGTTTCCCAGGGAAATTTGTTCGGGGCCAACGTCCTGACTTTC | CASSLVSQGNLFGANVLTF
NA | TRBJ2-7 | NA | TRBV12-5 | TGTGCTAGTGGTTCTAACGAGCAGTACTTC | CASGSNEQYF
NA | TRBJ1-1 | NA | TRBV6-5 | TGTGCCAGCAGTCAGGGTTTGTGGGCTTTCTTT | CASSQGLWAFF
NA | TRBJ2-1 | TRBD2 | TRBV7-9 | TGTGCCAGCAGCATCGCCGGGACTAGCGGGGGGGAAGTGGGGAATGAGCAGTTCTTC | CASSIAGTSGGEVGNEQFF
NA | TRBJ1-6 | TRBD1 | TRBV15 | TGTGCCACCAGCAGAGACAAGGGACAGGGAAATTCACCCCTCCACTTT | CATSRDKGQGNSPLHF
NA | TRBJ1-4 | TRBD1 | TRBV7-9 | TGTGCCAGCAGCTCCAGGACAGGAGAGAATGAAAAACTGTTTTTT | CASSSRTGENEKLFF
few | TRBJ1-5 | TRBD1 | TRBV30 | TGTGCCTGGAATCGGGACAGTGATCAGCCCCAGCATTTT | CAWNRDSDQPQHF
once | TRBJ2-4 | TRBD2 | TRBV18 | TGTGCCAGCTCACCACCTACTAGCGGGGGGCACATTCAGTACTTC | CASSPPTSGGHIQYF
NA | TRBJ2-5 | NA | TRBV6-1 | TGTGCCAGCATCCGAACCCAGGGACTCAAAGAGACCCAGTACTTC | CASIRTQGLKETQYF
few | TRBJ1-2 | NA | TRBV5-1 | TGCGCCAGCAGCGGAGGAGGAACTAACTATGGCTACACCTTC | CASSGGGTNYGYTF
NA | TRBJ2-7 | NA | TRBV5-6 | TGTGCCAGCAGCTTGGCGAGACTCTACGAGCAGTACTTC | CASSLARLYEQYF
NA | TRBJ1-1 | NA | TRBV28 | TGTGCCAGCAGTCATTTATTGGAGGGCCTAAGGACTGAAGCTTTCTTT | CASSHLLEGLRTEAFF
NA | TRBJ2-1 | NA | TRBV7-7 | TGTGCCAGCAGCTCGATGTCGGGGGACAATGAGCAGTTCTTC | CASSSMSGDNEQFF
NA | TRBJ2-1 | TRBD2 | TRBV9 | TGTGCCAGCAGCGTCGGGACTAGCGGTAATGAGCAGTTCTTC | CASSVGTSGNEQFF
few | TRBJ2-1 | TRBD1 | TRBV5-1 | TGCGCCAGCGACTCCCGAGGGGGCCAAATCAATGAGCAGTTCTTC | CASDSRGGQINEQFF
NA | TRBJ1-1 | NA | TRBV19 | TGTGCCAGTAGTATTCAGGGTCTGAACACTGAAGCTTTCTTT | CASSIQGLNTEAFF
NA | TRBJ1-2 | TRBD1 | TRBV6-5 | TGTGCCAGCAGGTGGGGGGACAGGGGGACCGGCTACACCTTC | CASRWGDRGTGYTF
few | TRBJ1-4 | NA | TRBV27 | TGTGCCAGCACTCCGCGAGGAGTGGGGCGAGAAAAACTGTTTTTT | CASTPRGVGREKLFF
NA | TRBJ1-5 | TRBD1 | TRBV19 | TGTGCCAGTACCATTTGGGGACAGGGTAAGCCCCAGCATTTT | CASTIWGQGKPQHF
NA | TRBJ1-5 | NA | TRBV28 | TGTGCCAGCAGTATCGGCGGACCCCAGCATTTT | CASSIGGPQHF
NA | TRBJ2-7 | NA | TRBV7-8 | TGTGCCAGCAGCTTACTTGGGACAAACTACGAGCAGTACTTC | CASSLLGTNYEQYF
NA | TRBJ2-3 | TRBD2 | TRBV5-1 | TGCGCCAGCAGTCCGGGGGGGCATGGAGATACGCAGTATTTT | CASSPGGHGDTQYF
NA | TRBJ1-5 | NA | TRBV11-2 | TGTGCCAGCAGCTTAGAGGCTAGCAATCAGCCCCAGCATTTT | CASSLEASNQPQHF
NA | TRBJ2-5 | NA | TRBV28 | TGTGCCAGCAGCTCAAACCGGGAGACCCAGTACTTC | CASSSNRETQYF
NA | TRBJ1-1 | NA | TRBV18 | TGTGCCAGCTCACCAGGGCTTCCGAACACTGAAGCTTTCTTT | CASSPGLPNTEAFF
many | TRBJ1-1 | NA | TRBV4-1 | TGCGCCAGCAGCCAAGGGTTAGGCGGATTGAACACTGAAGCTTTCTTT | CASSQGLGGLNTEAFF
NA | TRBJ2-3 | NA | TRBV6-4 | TGTGCCAGCAGTGAGGCATTCCAAGATACGCAGTATTTT | CASSEAFQDTQYF
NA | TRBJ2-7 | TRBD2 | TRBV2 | TGTGCCAGCAGTGAGGGACTAGCGGGGGATGAGCAGTACTTC | CASSEGLAGDEQYF
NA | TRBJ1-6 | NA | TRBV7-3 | TGTGCCAGCAGCTTAGGAGGGAGTAATTCACCCCTCCACTTT | CASSLGGSNSPLHF
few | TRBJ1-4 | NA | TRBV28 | TGTGCCAGCAGGGGGAGGATTGAAAAACTGTTTTTT | CASRGRIEKLFF
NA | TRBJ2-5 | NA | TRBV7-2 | TGTGCCAGCAGCCTCTCCCGTCTGCAAGAGACCCAGTACTTC | CASSLSRLQETQYF